This entry lists 17 T cell receptor beta chains sequenced from one sample in a study of shared clonotypes between healthy human individuals. The protocol was immunoSEQ multiplex PCR, while the TCRdb copy is restricted to in-frame clones and leaves out a portion. The table includes some 1 million clones, more than 60% detected once. Input material: memory CD4+ T cells sorted from blood. Subset specified: CD45RA-negative fraction. The receptors stem from a man between 18 and 29 years old in good health.

There are many counts of this clone. This sequence joins TRBV5-8 and TRBJ2-5; D is uncertain. V lost 3 bases to trimming and J lost 3 bases, with 12 bases between them. The CDR3 is 14 residues long. Germline V gene data show CDR1 as SGHTS and CDR2 as YDEGEE. The CDR3 loop reads CASSSLRAEETQYF. The CDR3 bases are TGTGCCAGCAGCTCCCTTCGGGCGGAAGAGACCCAGTACTTC.

The rearrangement uses TRBV18 and TRBJ2-7; TRBD1 aligns across 8 bases. V gave up 1 base and J gave up 0 bases; unmatched junction bases: 5. The germline V gene has CDR1 KGHSH and CDR2 LQKENI. The CDR3 is 16 residues long. The CDR3 here is CASSPLTGGSSYEQYF. In nucleotides, the CDR3 is TGTGCCAGCTCACCACTAACAGGGGGGAGCTCCTACGAGCAGTACTTC.

This clone has only one observation. The chain has TRBV20-1 and TRBJ2-1; possibly TRBD1 for D (6 bases). Trimming removed 5 bases at V and 10 bases at J, with 12 bases between. Germline CDR1 and CDR2: DFQATT and SNEGSKA (reference sequence). CDR3 size: 11 residues. CDR3 loop: CSAEQGPEQFF. CDR3 nucleotides: TGCAGTGCTGAACAGGGTCCCGAGCAGTTCTTC.

The chain joins TRBV10-3 to TRBJ1-6; D is undetermined. The germline gives CDR1 ENHRY, CDR2 SYGVKD. Trimming removed 2 bases at V and 2 bases at J, with 7 bases between. This CDR3 contains 15 residues. The CDR3 reads CAISEEPPYNSPLHF. Written as DNA, the CDR3 is TGTGCCATCAGTGAGGAACCTCCCTATAATTCACCCCTCCACTTT.

V gene TRBV2 combines with J gene TRBJ2-2; 9 nucleotides align to TRBD2. In germline, CDR1 is SNHLY, CDR2 FYNNEI. The CDR3 spans 14 residues. V lost 2 bases, J lost 9 bases, and 4 bases stayed unmatched. CDR3 loop: CASSEIAGVWELFF. CDR3 bases: TGTGCCAGCAGTGAAATAGCGGGGGTGTGGGAGCTGTTTTTT.

The chain uses TRBV6-5 and TRBJ1-2; TRBD1 might be the D (5 bases). CDR3 length: 13 amino acids. Germline loops: CDR1 MNHEY, CDR2 SVGAGI. The V and J ends lost 8 bases and 4 bases respectively, with 14 bases between them. CDR3 region: CASRTGESYGYTF. The DNA of the CDR3 is TGTGCCAGCCGCACGGGGGAGAGCTATGGCTACACCTTC.

The V and J genes are TRBV10-2 and TRBJ2-3, with 12 bases fitting TRBD2. CDR1 WSHSY and CDR2 SAAADI come from the germline V gene. The CDR3 loop spans 19 amino acids. The V and J ends lost 4 bases and 3 bases, in that order; junction bases with no gene match: 14. CDR3 residues: CASSGPTSGSSQGTDTQYF. The CDR3 bases are TGCGCCAGCAGTGGCCCGACTAGCGGGAGCTCCCAAGGGACAGATACGCAGTATTTT.

The chain employs TRBV7-2 and TRBJ2-3, with D possibly TRBD2 on 5 matching bases. Trimming took 5 bases from V and 8 from J, leaving 17 bases between them. Germline assignment: CDR1 SGHTA and CDR2 FQGNSA. This CDR3 contains 14 residues. CDR3 sequence: CASSPERGIGTQYF. Written as DNA, the CDR3 is TGTGCCAGCAGCCCGGAACGAGGGATAGGTACGCAGTATTTT. Full variable domain (remainder filled in from reference TRBV7-2 and TRBJ2-3): GAGVSQSPSNKVTEKGKDVELRCDPISGHTALYWYRQSLGQGLEFLIYFQGNSAPDKSGLPSDRFSAERTGGSVSTLTIQRTQQEDSAVYLCASSPERGIGTQYFGPGTRLTVL.

Remarks on this clone: This sequence may be a read error, since a much larger clone differs from it by one base. Other DNA sequences from this sample encode an identical CDR3 as well. The rearrangement joins TRBV4-1 to TRBJ2-2; 8 nucleotides align to TRBD2. The CDR3 loop spans 15 amino acids. Germline CDR1 is MGHRA and CDR2 is YSYEKL. CDR3 nucleotides: TGCGCCAGCAGCCAAGAAGCGGGGGTCACCGGGGAGCTATTTTTT. Amino acid sequence: CASSQEAGVTGELFF.

The chain has TRBV6-5 and TRBJ2-7; 7 bases are shared with TRBD1. The germline CDR1 and CDR2 sequences are MNHEY and SVGAGI. This CDR3 has 14 amino acids. The V gene end was trimmed by 8 bases and the J gene end by 2 bases; junction bases not matched to a gene: 9. CDR3: CASSPSTGTYEQYF. The CDR3 DNA is TGTGCCAGCTCCCCTTCGACAGGGACCTACGAGCAGTACTTC.

V and J are TRBV29-1 and TRBJ2-3, with D maybe TRBD2 (5 bases). The CDR3 consists of 13 residues. Germline loops: CDR1 SQVTM, CDR2 ANQGSEA. Trimming shortened V by 3 bases and J by 0 bases, and 7 bases separated the two germline ends. CDR3 coding DNA: TGCAGCGTTGATACGGGGAGCACAGATACGCAGTATTTT. Translation gives CSVDTGSTDTQYF.

The V call is TRBV5-1, the J call TRBJ2-5; TRBD1 matches 8 bases. Germline trimming cut 3 bases from V and 4 bases from J; bases unmatched to any gene: 5. The germline CDR1 and CDR2 sequences are SGHRS and YFSETQ. This CDR3 spans 14 amino acids. The CDR3 bases are TGCGCCAGCAGCTCAGGGGGCCTGGGAGAGACCCAGTACTTC. Translation: CASSSGGLGETQYF.

The genes are TRBV5-1 and TRBJ2-3; perhaps TRBD2 as D (5 bases). The germline V gene encodes CDR1 SGHRS and CDR2 YFSETQ. The CDR3 loop spans 16 amino acids. Trimming left V 1 base short and J 0 bases short, with 12 bases between. CDR3 bases: TGCGCCAGCAGCTTGATTGGGAGCTCAAGCACAGATACGCAGTATTTT. Its protein is CASSLIGSSSTDTQYF.

The chain couples TRBV27 to TRBJ2-1, with TRBD1 as a possible D gene (5 bases). Germline CDR1 reads MNHEY; CDR2 reads SMNVEV (reference sequence). Trimming shortened V by 5 bases and J by 0 bases, and 14 bases separated the two germline ends. This CDR3 is 16 amino acids long. CDR3: CASSKGVLNSYNEQFF. For the CDR3, the DNA is TGTGCCAGCAGTAAAGGGGTACTAAACTCCTACAATGAGCAGTTCTTC.

This clone was observed once. This rearrangement joins TRBV4-2 to TRBJ2-5; 13 bases line up with TRBD2. The CDR3 totals 16 residues. V shed 0 bases and J 3 bases; nucleotides not matched to a gene: 1. Germline-derived CDR1 and CDR2 are LGHNA and YNFKEQ. The CDR3 DNA sequence: TGTGCCAGCAGCCAAGATGGGACTAGCGGGGAAGAGACCCAGTACTTC. Encoded protein: CASSQDGTSGEETQYF.

The V and J genes are TRBV5-1 and TRBJ2-1; 12 bases match TRBD2. The junction had 5 bases not matched to a gene; V was cut back by 4 bases and J by 6 bases. Germline V lookup: CDR1 SGHRS, CDR2 YFSETQ. The CDR3 extends over 15 amino acids. The CDR3 DNA follows: TGCGCCAGCAGCCGGGCGACTAGCGGGGGCAATGAGCAGTTCTTC. Its translation is CASSRATSGGNEQFF.

The chain joins TRBV9 to TRBJ2-5; D unclear. The CDR3 runs to 12 residues. V was trimmed by 3 bases and J by 2 bases, leaving 5 bases between them. Looked up from germline, CDR1 is SGDLS and CDR2 is YYNGEE. The CDR3 is CASSAGQETQYF. The CDR3 DNA sequence: TGTGCCAGCAGCGCAGGTCAAGAGACCCAGTACTTC. Based on the CDR3 plus reference TRBV9 and TRBJ2-5, the full variable domain is DSGVTQTPKHLITATGQRVTLRCSPRSGDLSVYWYQQSLDQGLQFLIQYYNGEERAKGNILERFSAQQFPDLHSELNLSSLELGDSALYFCASSAGQETQYFGPGTRLLVL.